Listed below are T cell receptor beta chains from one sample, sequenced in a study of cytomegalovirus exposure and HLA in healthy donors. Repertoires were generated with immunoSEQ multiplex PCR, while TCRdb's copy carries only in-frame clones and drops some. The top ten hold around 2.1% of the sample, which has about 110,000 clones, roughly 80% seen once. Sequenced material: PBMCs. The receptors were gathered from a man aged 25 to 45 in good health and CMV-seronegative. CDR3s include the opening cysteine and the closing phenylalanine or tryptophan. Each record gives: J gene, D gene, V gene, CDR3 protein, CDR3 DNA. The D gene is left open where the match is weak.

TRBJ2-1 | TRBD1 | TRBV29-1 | CSVEAGTGPYNEQFF | TGCAGCGTTGAAGCTGGGACAGGCCCCTACAATGAGCAGTTCTTC
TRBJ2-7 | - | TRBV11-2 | CASSRGSLGYEQYF | TGTGCCAGCAGCCGCGGATCCCTAGGCTACGAGCAGTACTTC
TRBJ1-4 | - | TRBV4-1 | CASSQAAQGPTNEKLFF | TGCGCCAGCAGCCAGGCCGCCCAGGGCCCAACTAATGAAAAACTGTTTTTT
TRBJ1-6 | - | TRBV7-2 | CASSRLPSSSYNSPLHF | TGTGCCAGCAGTCGCCTCCCCTCCAGCTCCTATAATTCACCCCTCCACTTT
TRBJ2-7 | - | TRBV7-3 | CASSTDGGYEQYF | TGTGCCAGCAGCACCGACGGAGGCTACGAGCAGTACTTC
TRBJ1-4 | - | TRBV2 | CASSTTGRDYEKLFF | TGTGCCAGCAGTACCACAGGGAGGGACTATGAAAAACTGTTTTTT
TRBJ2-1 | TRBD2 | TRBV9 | CASRELAGPNNEQFF | TGTGCCAGCAGAGAACTAGCGGGGCCCAACAATGAGCAGTTCTTC
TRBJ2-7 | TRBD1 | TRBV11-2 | CASSDLDRAYEQYF | TGTGCCAGCAGCGACCTTGACAGGGCCTACGAGCAGTACTTC
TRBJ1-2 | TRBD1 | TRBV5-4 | CAIRDRTNYGYTF | TGTGCCATTCGGGACAGAACTAACTATGGCTACACCTTC
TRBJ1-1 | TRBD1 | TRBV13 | CASVLTGAAFF | TGTGCCAGCGTACTAACAGGGGCAGCTTTCTTT